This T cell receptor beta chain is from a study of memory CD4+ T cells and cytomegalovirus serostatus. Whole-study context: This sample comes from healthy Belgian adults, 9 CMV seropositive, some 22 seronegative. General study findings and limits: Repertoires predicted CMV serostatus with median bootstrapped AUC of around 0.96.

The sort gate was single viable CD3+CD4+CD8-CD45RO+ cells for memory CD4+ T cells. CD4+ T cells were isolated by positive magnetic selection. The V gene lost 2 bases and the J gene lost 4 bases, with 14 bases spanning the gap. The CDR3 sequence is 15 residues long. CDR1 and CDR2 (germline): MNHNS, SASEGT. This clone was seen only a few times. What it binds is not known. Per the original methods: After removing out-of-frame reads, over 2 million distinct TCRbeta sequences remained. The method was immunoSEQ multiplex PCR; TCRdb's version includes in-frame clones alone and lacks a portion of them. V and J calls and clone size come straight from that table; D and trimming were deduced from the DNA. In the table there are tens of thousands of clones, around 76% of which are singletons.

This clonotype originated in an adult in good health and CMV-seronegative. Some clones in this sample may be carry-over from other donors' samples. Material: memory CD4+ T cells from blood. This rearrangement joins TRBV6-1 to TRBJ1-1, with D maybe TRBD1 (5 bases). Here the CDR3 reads CASSESIGTGTEAFF. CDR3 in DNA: TGTGCCAGCAGTGAATCGATAGGGACGGGCACTGAAGCTTTCTTT.